The entry below describes one T cell receptor beta chain. These data originate in a study of shared T cell receptors in the human thymus. Germline values: CDR1 MGHRA, CDR2 YSYEKL. The V end lost 0 bases, the J end lost 0 bases, and 10 bases lay between the germline ends. The CDR3 runs to 16 residues. Libraries were prepared by immunoSEQ multiplex PCR; TCRdb keeps only in-frame clonotypes and omits some of them. The sample gives over 450,000 clones, about 80% of which show up once; more than 0.01% is in the top ten. These data were also reused for a study on human thymus T cells. Turning to that study: Those donating were healthy Finnish infants in corrective surgery for congenital heart defects. Thymus tissue for the work was resected from patients undergoing corrective heart surgery. Use of V and J genes seemed skewed within the thymic and blood repertoires. Related work showed strongly overlapping thymic repertoires across unrelated individuals.

This TCR was recovered from a boy under three years old with a congenital heart defect. The sample taken for sequencing was thymocytes. The chain couples TRBV4-1 to TRBJ2-3; D possibly corresponds to TRBD2 (6 bases). The DNA of the CDR3 is TGCGCCAGCAGCCAAGAGCTAGCGCCAAGCACAGATACGCAGTATTTT. This gives the protein CASSQELAPSTDTQYF.